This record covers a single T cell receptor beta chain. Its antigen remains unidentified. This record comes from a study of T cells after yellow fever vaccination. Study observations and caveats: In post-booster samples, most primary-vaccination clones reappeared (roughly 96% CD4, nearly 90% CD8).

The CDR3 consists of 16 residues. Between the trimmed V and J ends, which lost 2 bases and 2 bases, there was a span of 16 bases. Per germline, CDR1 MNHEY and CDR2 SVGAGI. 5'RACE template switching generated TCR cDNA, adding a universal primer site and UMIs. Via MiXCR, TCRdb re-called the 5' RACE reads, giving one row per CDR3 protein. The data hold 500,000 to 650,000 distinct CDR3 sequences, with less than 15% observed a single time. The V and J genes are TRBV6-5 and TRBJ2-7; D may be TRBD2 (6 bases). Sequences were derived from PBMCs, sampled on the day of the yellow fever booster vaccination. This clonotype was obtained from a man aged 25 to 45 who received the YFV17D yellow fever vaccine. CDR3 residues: CASSYAAIGGTYEQYF. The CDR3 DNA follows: TGTGCCAGCAGTTACGCCGCGATTGGGGGGACCTACGAGCAGTACTTC.